A selection of T cell receptor beta chains follows, all from one sample in a study of OX40 agonist ivuxolimab in advanced cancers. Data came from immunoSEQ multiplex PCR; TCRdb stores just in-frame clones and leaves some out. Here the sample spans about 54,000 clones, 80% to 90% being singletons. The input for sequencing was CD4+ or CD8+ T cells sorted from blood, taken in a trial of the OX40 agonist ivuxolimab. The receptors come from an adult with an advanced solid tumor such as melanoma, head and neck, liver or kidney cancer. Both conserved end residues are part of each CDR3. The order of the fields is J gene, clone size, V gene, D gene, CDR3 DNA, CDR3 protein. A D gene is named only where the DNA matches it firmly. Clone size appears in some rows only: once, few, many, or a class for an expanded clone.

J gene: TRBJ2-7; clone size: .; V gene: TRBV5-4; D gene: .; CDR3 DNA: TGTGCCAGCAGGTTGGGAGGGGGCGTCTACGAGCAGTACTTC; CDR3 protein: CASRLGGGVYEQYF
J gene: TRBJ2-2; clone size: .; V gene: TRBV19; D gene: .; CDR3 DNA: TGTGCCAGTAGTCCAGGGCGGAACACCGGGGAGCTGTTTTTT; CDR3 protein: CASSPGRNTGELFF
J gene: TRBJ1-5; clone size: few; V gene: TRBV30; D gene: TRBD1; CDR3 DNA: TGTGCCTGGAGTACAGGGGATCAGCCCCAGCATTTT; CDR3 protein: CAWSTGDQPQHF
J gene: TRBJ1-5; clone size: .; V gene: TRBV6-6; D gene: .; CDR3 DNA: TGTGCTATGGCGGATCGTGTCAATCAGCCCCAGCATTTT; CDR3 protein: CAMADRVNQPQHF
J gene: TRBJ2-1; clone size: .; V gene: TRBV4-1; D gene: .; CDR3 DNA: TGCGCCAGCAGCCAAGGCTTTGGGCCCGGCTCCTACAATGAGCAGTTCTTC; CDR3 protein: CASSQGFGPGSYNEQFF
J gene: TRBJ2-3; clone size: .; V gene: TRBV10-3; D gene: .; CDR3 DNA: TGTGCCACCCGCTTGGATTATACGCAGTATTTT; CDR3 protein: CATRLDYTQYF
J gene: TRBJ1-5; clone size: .; V gene: TRBV2; D gene: .; CDR3 DNA: TGTGCCAGCAGTTTCCAGGGAGAAGGGCAGCCCCAGCATTTT; CDR3 protein: CASSFQGEGQPQHF
J gene: TRBJ2-7; clone size: .; V gene: TRBV19; D gene: .; CDR3 DNA: TGTGCCAGTAGTCCGTCGGACACAGGCTACGAGCAGTACTTC; CDR3 protein: CASSPSDTGYEQYF
J gene: TRBJ1-1; clone size: .; V gene: TRBV4-3; D gene: .; CDR3 DNA: TGCGCCAGCAGCCAAGTCTATGGGGCGGTCACTGAAGCTTTCTTT; CDR3 protein: CASSQVYGAVTEAFF
J gene: TRBJ2-1; clone size: .; V gene: TRBV19; D gene: TRBD2; CDR3 DNA: TGTGCCAGTAGTATAGGAGCGGGACCCTACAATGAGCAGTTCTTC; CDR3 protein: CASSIGAGPYNEQFF
J gene: TRBJ2-1; clone size: .; V gene: TRBV19; D gene: TRBD2; CDR3 DNA: TGTGCCAGTAGTAGTCTCTTAGGGGAGGGCCCCTACAATGAGCAGTTCTTC; CDR3 protein: CASSSLLGEGPYNEQFF
J gene: TRBJ2-7; clone size: .; V gene: TRBV5-6; D gene: TRBD2; CDR3 DNA: TGTGCCAGCAGCCGGGGACTAGCAGCCTACGAGCAGTACTTC; CDR3 protein: CASSRGLAAYEQYF
J gene: TRBJ2-2; clone size: .; V gene: TRBV7-3; D gene: TRBD2; CDR3 DNA: TGTGCCAGCAGTCTACTAGCGGGAGATACCGGGGAGCTGTTTTTT; CDR3 protein: CASSLLAGDTGELFF
J gene: TRBJ2-3; clone size: .; V gene: TRBV4-2; D gene: TRBD2; CDR3 DNA: TGTGCCAGCAGCCAAGATATAGCGGGTGCGCCCCCGCAGTATTTT; CDR3 protein: CASSQDIAGAPPQYF
J gene: TRBJ2-1; clone size: .; V gene: TRBV5-4; D gene: TRBD1; CDR3 DNA: TGTGCCAGCAGCTATGGACAGGGTAACAATGAGCAGTTCTTC; CDR3 protein: CASSYGQGNNEQFF
J gene: TRBJ2-3; clone size: .; V gene: TRBV30; D gene: TRBD2; CDR3 DNA: TGTGCCTGGAAGACGGGAGGCGCAGATACGCAGTATTTT; CDR3 protein: CAWKTGGADTQYF
J gene: TRBJ2-1; clone size: .; V gene: TRBV28; D gene: .; CDR3 DNA: TGTGCCAGCACCCCCGGCGCGGGTCCAGGGCTATACAATGAGCAGTTCTTC; CDR3 protein: CASTPGAGPGLYNEQFF
J gene: TRBJ2-2; clone size: once; V gene: TRBV5-8; D gene: .; CDR3 DNA: TGTGCCAGCAGCTTGGTGTCTACGTTGGGCACCGGGGAGCTGTTTTTT; CDR3 protein: CASSLVSTLGTGELFF
J gene: TRBJ2-2; clone size: .; V gene: TRBV25-1; D gene: .; CDR3 DNA: TGTGCCACCTCACAGAACACCGGGGAGCTGTTTTTT; CDR3 protein: CATSQNTGELFF
J gene: TRBJ2-2; clone size: .; V gene: TRBV5-1; D gene: .; CDR3 DNA: TGCGCCAGCAGTCCTTCTACCAGGGGCGCCGGGGAGCTGTTTTTT; CDR3 protein: CASSPSTRGAGELFF
J gene: TRBJ2-6; clone size: few; V gene: TRBV7-6; D gene: .; CDR3 DNA: TGTGCCAGCAGCTTAGGGGCGGATGGGGCCAACGTCCTGACTTTC; CDR3 protein: CASSLGADGANVLTF
J gene: TRBJ1-4; clone size: .; V gene: TRBV7-2; D gene: .; CDR3 DNA: TGTGCCAGCAGCTTAGTTACGGGGAACGAAAAACTGTTTTTT; CDR3 protein: CASSLVTGNEKLFF
J gene: TRBJ1-6; clone size: .; V gene: TRBV7-2; D gene: .; CDR3 DNA: TGTGCCAGCAGCTTGACAAATTCACCCCTCCACTTT; CDR3 protein: CASSLTNSPLHF
J gene: TRBJ2-2; clone size: once; V gene: TRBV7-2; D gene: .; CDR3 DNA: TGTGCCAGCAGCTTAATGAGGGTTGACACCGGGGAGCTGTTTTTT; CDR3 protein: CASSLMRVDTGELFF
J gene: TRBJ1-2; clone size: .; V gene: TRBV6-6; D gene: TRBD1; CDR3 DNA: TGTGCCAGCAGTTATCAGGGGGCTGATGGCTACACCTTC; CDR3 protein: CASSYQGADGYTF
J gene: TRBJ1-6; clone size: .; V gene: TRBV30; D gene: .; CDR3 DNA: TGTGCCTGGAGTATGATACGAACGGGACCACCGAATTCACCCCTCCACTTT; CDR3 protein: CAWSMIRTGPPNSPLHF
J gene: TRBJ2-3; clone size: once; V gene: TRBV30; D gene: .; CDR3 DNA: TGTGCCTGGAGTGTAGGGGCCACCACAGATACGCAGTATTTT; CDR3 protein: CAWSVGATTDTQYF
J gene: TRBJ2-1; clone size: .; V gene: TRBV25-1; D gene: TRBD2; CDR3 DNA: TGTGCCAGCAGCCGGGAGCGGGGATACAATGAGCAGTTCTTC; CDR3 protein: CASSRERGYNEQFF
J gene: TRBJ2-5; clone size: .; V gene: TRBV7-2; D gene: .; CDR3 DNA: TGTGCCAGCAGCCCCGGACACCAAGAGACCCAGTACTTC; CDR3 protein: CASSPGHQETQYF